A single sample gave rise to the 8 T cell receptor beta chains below, sequenced in a study of control samples from healthy donors and cancer patients. The method was immunoSEQ multiplex PCR; TCRdb's version includes in-frame clones alone and lacks a portion of them. The table has roughly 200,000 clones, 80% to 95% seen once. What was sequenced was blood. The origin of the receptors is a man between 18 and 35 years old in good health.

A remark on this clone: Other DNA sequences within the sample encode an identical CDR3. This chain uses TRBV18 with TRBJ1-1; TRBD1 matches 7 bases. Germline loops: CDR1 KGHSH, CDR2 LQKENI. The junction had 5 bases not matched to a gene; V was cut back by 6 bases and J by 1 base. The CDR3 runs to 14 residues. In DNA, the CDR3 is TGTGCCAGCTCCCAGGGGGAGCGGAACACTGAAGCTTTCTTT. Translation gives CASSQGERNTEAFF.

The CDR3 is CATRDRGYNEQFF. The CDR3, as DNA: TGTGCCACCAGGGACAGGGGCTACAATGAGCAGTTCTTC. The chain combines TRBV24-1 with TRBJ2-1; 9 positions agree with TRBD1. V gave up 7 bases and J gave up 3 bases; unmatched junction bases: 0. This CDR3 has 13 residues. Germline V gene data show CDR1 as KGHDR and CDR2 as SFDVKD.

The genes are TRBV24-1 and TRBJ1-1, with a possible D match to TRBD1 (5 bases). This CDR3 has 15 residues. Trimming cost V 5 bases and J 0 bases, with 12 bases left between them. Germline values: CDR1 KGHDR, CDR2 SFDVKD. In DNA form, the CDR3 reads TGTGCCACCAGTGCCGGGGACGGAATGAACACTGAAGCTTTCTTT. Amino acids: CATSAGDGMNTEAFF.

This clone appeared once. The chain couples TRBV18 to TRBJ2-7, with D uncertain. The length of the CDR3 is 13 residues. Per germline, CDR1 KGHSH and CDR2 LQKENI. Trimming pared 2 bases from V and 3 bases from J, leaving 8 bases between. CDR3 in DNA: TGTGCCAGCTCACCAAAGCCAGGCTACGAGCAGTACTTC. As protein: CASSPKPGYEQYF.

The chain employs TRBV4-2 and TRBJ1-2; 7 bases are a match to TRBD1. V shed 1 base, J shed 5 bases, and the junction held 4 bases outside the gene matches. Per the germline V gene, CDR1 is LGHNA and CDR2 is YNFKEQ. CDR3 length: 14 residues. DNA of the CDR3: TGTGCCAGCAGCCAAGGAGCAGGGGGATATGGCTACACCTTC. It encodes CASSQGAGGYGYTF.

The rearrangement joins TRBV5-4 to TRBJ2-3; 9 positions agree with TRBD2. The germline V gene has CDR1 SGHNT and CDR2 YYREEE (reference sequence). The CDR3 totals 15 residues. V lost 5 bases and J lost 0; bases outside the gene matches: 4. DNA for the CDR3: TGTGCCAGCAGGTCTAGCGGGACTAGCACAGATACGCAGTATTTT. This encodes CASRSSGTSTDTQYF.

This chain links TRBV15 with TRBJ1-4; D is unclear. V was clipped by 2 bases and J by 7 bases, with 8 bases between them. Per the germline V gene, CDR1 is LNHNV and CDR2 is YYDKDF (reference sequence). This CDR3 has 13 residues. CDR3 loop: CATSRQFGEKLFF. CDR3 bases: TGTGCCACCAGCAGACAGTTTGGTGAAAAACTGTTTTTT. Based on the CDR3 plus reference TRBV15 and TRBJ1-4, the full variable domain is DAMVIQNPRYQVTQFGKPVTLSCSQTLNHNVMYWYQQKSSQAPKLLFHYYDKDFNNEADTPDNFQSRRPNTSFCFLDIRSPGLGDTAMYLCATSRQFGEKLFFGSGTQLSVL.

The V and J genes are TRBV27 and TRBJ2-3; 12 nucleotides match TRBD2. This CDR3 spans 16 amino acids. CDR1 and CDR2 (germline): MNHEY, SMNVEV (reference sequence). Trimming cost V 6 bases and J 1 base; bases outside gene matches: 5. CDR3 nucleotide sequence: TGTGCCAGCAGGGCTAGCGGGGGGGCGGGCACAGATACGCAGTATTTT. This gives the protein CASRASGGAGTDTQYF.